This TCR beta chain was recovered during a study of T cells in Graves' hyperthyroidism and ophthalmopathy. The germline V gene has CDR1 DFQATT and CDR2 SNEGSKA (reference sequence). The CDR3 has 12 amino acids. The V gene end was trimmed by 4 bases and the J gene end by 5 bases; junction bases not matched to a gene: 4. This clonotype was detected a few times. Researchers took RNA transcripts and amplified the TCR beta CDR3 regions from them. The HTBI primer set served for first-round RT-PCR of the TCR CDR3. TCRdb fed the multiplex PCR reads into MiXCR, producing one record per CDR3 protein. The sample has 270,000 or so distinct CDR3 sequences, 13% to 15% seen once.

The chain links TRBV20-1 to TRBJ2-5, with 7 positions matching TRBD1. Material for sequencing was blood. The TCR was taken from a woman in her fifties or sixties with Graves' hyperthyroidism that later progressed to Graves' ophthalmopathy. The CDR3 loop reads CSATKGAETQYF. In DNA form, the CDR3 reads TGCAGTGCTACCAAGGGGGCGGAGACCCAGTACTTC.